The 17 T cell receptor beta chains given below trace back to one sample, sequenced in a study of blood T cell repertoires in COVID-19. Clones were sequenced by immunoSEQ multiplex PCR, and TCRdb holds only the in-frame ones, with some missing. The sample shows a few hundred thousand clones, roughly 90% of them seen only once. Sequenced: peripheral blood. These receptors were collected from a man aged 35 to 55 with acute or convalescent COVID-19.

The chain combines TRBV7-9 with TRBJ2-7; 7 positions match TRBD1. The V gene's germline CDR1 is SEHNR and CDR2 FQNEAQ (reference sequence). The V and J ends lost 5 bases and 5 bases, in that order; junction bases with no gene match: 6. This CDR3 has 13 residues. The CDR3, as DNA: TGTGCCAGCAGCACAGAGACAGGGAACGAGCAGTACTTC. This codes for CASSTETGNEQYF.

The genes are TRBV5-4 and TRBJ2-7; TRBD1 agrees at 8 bases. V was clipped by 3 bases and J by 2 bases; unmatched bases: 4. CDR1 SGHNT and CDR2 YYREEE come from the germline V gene (reference sequence). The CDR3 runs to 14 residues. CDR3 protein: CASSSDRGTYEQYF. In nucleotides, the CDR3 is TGTGCCAGCAGCTCAGACAGGGGAACCTACGAGCAGTACTTC.

The chain has TRBV7-6 and TRBJ2-2; 8 nucleotides line up with TRBD2. CDR3 length: 16 residues. V lost 0 bases to trimming and J lost 7 bases; unmatched junction nucleotides: 7. CDR1 SGHVS and CDR2 FNYEAQ come from the germline V gene. The DNA of the CDR3 is TGTGCCAGCAGCTTAGCGATAGCGGGGAATGTCGGGGAGCTGTTTTTT. Its protein product is CASSLAIAGNVGELFF.

V gene TRBV5-4 combines with J gene TRBJ1-2; the D is unclear. Trimming removed 0 bases at V and 5 bases at J, with 11 bases between. The CDR3 is made up of 14 amino acids. Germline CDR1 and CDR2: SGHNT and YYREEE (reference sequence). The DNA for the CDR3 is TGTGCCAGCAGCTTGGGAGCTAGTGCTTATGGCTACACCTTC. Translation gives CASSLGASAYGYTF.

Remarks on this clone: Other nucleotide sequences from this sample produce the same CDR3. The chain has TRBV2 and TRBJ1-5; D ambiguous. V lost 8 bases and J lost 4, with 9 bases in between. The V gene's germline CDR1 is SNHLY and CDR2 FYNNEI. This CDR3 is built from 12 residues. CDR3 sequence (DNA): TGTGCCAGCTCTGGAGGGAATCAGCCCCAGCATTTT. It is translated as CASSGGNQPQHF. Full variable domain (outside the CDR3, taken from reference TRBV2 and TRBJ1-5): EPEVTQTPSHQVTQMGQEVILRCVPISNHLYFYWYRQILGQKVEFLVSFYNNEISEKSEIFDDQFSVERPDGSNFTLKIRSTKLEDSAMYFCASSGGNQPQHFGDGTRLSIL.

On this clone: Other DNA variants within this sample encode the same CDR3. The V and J genes are TRBV5-1 and TRBJ2-2, with TRBD2 identical over 11 bases. V lost 2 bases, J lost 1 base, and 1 base stayed unmatched. The CDR3 extends over 16 amino acids. Germline V gene lookup returns CDR1 SGHRS and CDR2 YFSETQ. DNA of the CDR3: TGCGCCAGCAGCTTAGGGACTAGCGGGAACACCGGGGAGCTGTTTTTT. Protein: CASSLGTSGNTGELFF.

The gene calls are TRBV5-8 and TRBJ1-6, with a weak D call TRBD1 (5 bases). V gave up 1 base and J gave up 7 bases, with 9 bases separating them. CDR1 is SGHTS, CDR2 YDEGEE, per germline. The CDR3 is made up of 14 amino acids. The CDR3 nucleotides are TGTGCCAGCAGCTTGAGGGGCTTAAATTCACCCCTCCACTTT. Translated: CASSLRGLNSPLHF.

The chain carries TRBV10-1 and TRBJ1-1; TRBD1 agrees at 9 bases. The CDR3 contains 13 residues. CDR1 WNHNN and CDR2 SYGVQD come from the germline V gene (reference sequence). J was trimmed by 10 bases and V by 7 bases; bases with no gene match: 10. The DNA for the CDR3 is TGCGCCAGCATTAGTCGGACAGGGGTCATAGCTTTCTTT. Amino acid sequence: CASISRTGVIAFF.

V and J are TRBV27 and TRBJ1-1, with D maybe TRBD1 (5 bases). CDR3 length equals 14 residues. Germline assignment: CDR1 MNHEY and CDR2 SMNVEV (reference sequence). V was pared by 7 bases and J by 0 bases, with 12 bases between. The CDR3 DNA reads TGTGCCAGCAACACAGGTCTACTGAACACTGAAGCTTTCTTT. It is translated as CASNTGLLNTEAFF.

This clone was seen a few times. The chain has TRBV19 and TRBJ2-7; 8 nucleotides line up with TRBD1. CDR1 and CDR2 from the germline V gene are LNHDA and SQIVND (reference sequence). Unmatched junction bases numbered 3, after V lost 4 bases and J lost 1 base. CDR3 length equals 14 residues. CDR3 sequence reads: CASSRQGKSYEQYF. The CDR3 DNA follows: TGTGCCAGTAGTAGACAGGGGAAGTCCTACGAGCAGTACTTC.

This clone was found a few times. The chain couples TRBV7-3 to TRBJ2-3; 7 bases match TRBD2. The CDR3 is 17 amino acids. Germline lookup yields CDR1 SGHTA and CDR2 FQGTGA. Trimming cost V 5 bases and J 0 bases; bases outside gene matches: 11. The CDR3 region is CASSQYGGVSSTDTQYF. In DNA, the CDR3 is TGTGCCAGCAGCCAGTATGGGGGGGTATCGAGCACAGATACGCAGTATTTT.

Points on this clone: At one end, the junction sequence differs from germline, possibly due to a read error. The chain has TRBV29-1 and TRBJ2-3, with 11 bases matching TRBD2. Per the germline V gene, CDR1 is SQVTM and CDR2 is ANQGSEA. This CDR3 is 15 amino acids long. The CDR3 loop is CSVEGLAGGPDTQYF. CDR3 bases: TGCAGCGTCGAAGGGCTAGCGGGGGGCCCAGATACGCAGTATTTT.

This clone has a single count. The chain recombines TRBV6-5 with TRBJ1-4, with D possibly TRBD1 on 6 matching bases. CDR3 length equals 13 residues. Germline-derived CDR1 and CDR2 are MNHEY and SVGAGI. Between the trimmed V and J ends, which lost 5 bases and 7 bases, there was a span of 11 bases. The CDR3 region is CASSRGSGEKLFF. The CDR3 DNA follows: TGTGCCAGCAGTAGGGGGTCGGGTGAAAAACTGTTTTTT.

As concerns this clone: The sample carries other DNA sequences with the same CDR3. The genes are TRBV7-2 and TRBJ2-7; 7 bases are a match to TRBD1. The V gene end was trimmed by 0 bases and the J gene end by 3 bases; junction bases not matched to a gene: 5. The CDR3 loop spans 15 amino acids. Germline V gives CDR1 SGHTA, CDR2 FQGNSA. For the CDR3, the DNA is TGTGCCAGCAGCTTAGCCGCACAGGGGCACTACGAGCAGTACTTC. Protein product: CASSLAAQGHYEQYF.

CDR3 sequence: CASYTRGTSKIDEQFF. The CDR3 coding sequence is TGTGCCAGCTACACTCGCGGGACGTCAAAAATCGATGAGCAGTTCTTC. The chain uses TRBV7-8 and TRBJ2-1; maybe TRBD2 (6 bases). The CDR3 loop spans 16 amino acids. Trimming removed 8 bases at V and 8 bases at J, with 25 bases between. From germline, CDR1 is SGHVS and CDR2 FQNEAQ. The full variable domain, with the rest looked up from reference TRBV7-8 and TRBJ2-1, is GAGVSQSPRYKVAKRGQDVALRCDPISGHVSLFWYQQALGQGPEFLTYFQNEAQLDKSGLPSDRFFAERPEGSVSTLKIQRTQQEDSAVYLCASYTRGTSKIDEQFFGPGTRLTVL.

The J gene is TRBJ2-1, the V gene TRBV19; TRBD2 agrees at 12 bases. The CDR3 consists of 15 residues. Unmatched junction bases numbered 4, after V lost 4 bases and J lost 6 bases. CDR1 is LNHDA, CDR2 SQIVND, per germline (reference sequence). The CDR3 region has the DNA TGTGCCAGTAGTACGACTAGCGGGGGCATCAATGAGCAGTTCTTC. Its translation: CASSTTSGGINEQFF.

The CDR3 sequence is CASSFPGGGTLNTEAFF. The CDR3 DNA is TGTGCCAGCAGCTTTCCCGGGGGGGGTACATTGAACACTGAAGCTTTCTTT. The chain joins TRBV28 to TRBJ1-1; possible D gene TRBD1, 5 bases. The ends were cut back, 6 bases at V and 0 bases at J, with 20 bases in the middle. This CDR3 comprises 17 residues. Germline V gene lookup returns CDR1 MDHEN and CDR2 SYDVKM.